This entry features one T cell receptor (beta chain) sequence. TCRdb fed the RT-PCR reads into MiXCR, producing one record per CDR3 protein. Among about 540,000 distinct CDR3 sequences listed, roughly 23% were seen once. This entry is derived from a study of response to subunit inactivated influenza vaccine. These same records also appear under a second study, on T cells expressing NK-cell markers. From that report: Template switching by 5'RACE with UMIs generated the TCR beta cDNA. CD3+CD56+NKG2C+, CD3+CD56+NKG2C- and CD3+CD56-NKG2C+ T cells, once sorted, supplied the TCR beta repertoires. The CD3+CD56-NKG2C+ fraction was also led by these clonotypes in several donors.

This clonotype originated in a man aged 45-60 years who received an inactivated influenza vaccine. Here the sequenced sample was CD4+ T cells sorted from PBMCs, taken 12 days after vaccination.

The CDR3: CAISESRSGDEQFF. CDR3 sequence (DNA): TGTGCCATCAGTGAGTCTCGTAGCGGGGATGAGCAGTTCTTC. The chain carries TRBV10-3 and TRBJ2-1; 8 bases are a match to TRBD2. The V gene's germline CDR1 is ENHRY and CDR2 SYGVKD. The CDR3 sequence is 14 residues long. The V segment lost 0 bases and the J segment 8 bases; nucleotides outside the gene matches: 3.